In this sample, the clone carrying this TCR beta chain turned up a few times. What it binds is unknown. This specimen belongs to a study of CD8 T cells in ankylosing spondylitis. General study findings and limits: Within ankylosing spondylitis blood, a TCR beta motif made up of seven to nine highly homologous variants appeared to be characteristic.

Quantitative 5'-RACE with molecular barcodes was used to make the TCR beta libraries. TCRdb re-derived calls from the 5' RACE reads in MiXCR, one entry per CDR3 protein. This table has under 550,000 distinct CDR3 sequences, roughly a quarter appearing once. The V and J ends lost 6 bases and 6 bases respectively, with 15 bases between them. This CDR3 is built from 14 residues. The receptor's source is a male donor with ankylosing spondylitis. This sequence joins TRBV12-3 or TRBV12-4 and TRBJ1-5; perhaps TRBD1 as D (6 bases). The sample taken for sequencing was blood, either unsorted or a sorted T cell fraction (not recorded which). CDR3 coding DNA: TGTGCCAGCAGGCTACAGGGAAATGGTCAGCCCCAGCATTTT. This gives the protein CASRLQGNGQPQHF.